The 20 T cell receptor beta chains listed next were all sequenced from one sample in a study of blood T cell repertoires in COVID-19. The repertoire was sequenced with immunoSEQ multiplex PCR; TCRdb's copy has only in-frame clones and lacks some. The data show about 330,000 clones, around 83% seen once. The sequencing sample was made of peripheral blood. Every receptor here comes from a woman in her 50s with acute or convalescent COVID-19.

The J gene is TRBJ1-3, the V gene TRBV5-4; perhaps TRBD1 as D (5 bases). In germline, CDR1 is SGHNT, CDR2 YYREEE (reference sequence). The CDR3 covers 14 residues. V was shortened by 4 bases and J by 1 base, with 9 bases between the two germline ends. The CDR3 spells CASSAGGSGNTIYF. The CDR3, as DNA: TGTGCCAGCAGCGCGGGGGGTTCTGGAAACACCATATATTTT.

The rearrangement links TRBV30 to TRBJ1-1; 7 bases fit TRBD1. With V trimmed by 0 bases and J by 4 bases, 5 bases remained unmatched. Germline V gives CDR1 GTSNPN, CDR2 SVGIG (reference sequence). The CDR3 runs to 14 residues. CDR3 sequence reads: CAWSVRGGATEAFF. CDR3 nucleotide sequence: TGTGCCTGGAGTGTACGAGGGGGCGCCACTGAAGCTTTCTTT.

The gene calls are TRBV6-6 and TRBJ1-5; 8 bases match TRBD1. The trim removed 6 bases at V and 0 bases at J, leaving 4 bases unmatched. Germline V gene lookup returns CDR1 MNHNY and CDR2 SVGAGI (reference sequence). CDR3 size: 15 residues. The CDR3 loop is CASRGQELSNQPQHF. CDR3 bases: TGTGCCAGCAGGGGACAGGAACTTAGCAATCAGCCCCAGCATTTT.

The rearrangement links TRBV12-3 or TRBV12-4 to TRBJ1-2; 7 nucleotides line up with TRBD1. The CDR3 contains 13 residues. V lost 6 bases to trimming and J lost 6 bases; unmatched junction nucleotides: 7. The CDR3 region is CASSQRGTDGYTF. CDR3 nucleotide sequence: TGTGCCAGCAGCCAAAGGGGGACAGATGGCTACACCTTC.

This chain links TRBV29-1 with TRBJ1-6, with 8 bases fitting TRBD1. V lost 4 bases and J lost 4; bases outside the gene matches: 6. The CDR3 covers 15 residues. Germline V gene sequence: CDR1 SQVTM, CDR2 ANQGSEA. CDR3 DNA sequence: TGCAGCGTTGGCAGGGGGCCCCTTTATAATTCACCCCTCCACTTT. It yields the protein CSVGRGPLYNSPLHF.

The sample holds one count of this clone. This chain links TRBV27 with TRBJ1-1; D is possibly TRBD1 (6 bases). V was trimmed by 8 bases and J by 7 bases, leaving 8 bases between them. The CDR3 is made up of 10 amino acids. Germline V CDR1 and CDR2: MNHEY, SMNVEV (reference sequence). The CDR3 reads CASGGHEAFF. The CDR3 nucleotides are TGTGCCAGCGGGGGACATGAAGCTTTCTTT.

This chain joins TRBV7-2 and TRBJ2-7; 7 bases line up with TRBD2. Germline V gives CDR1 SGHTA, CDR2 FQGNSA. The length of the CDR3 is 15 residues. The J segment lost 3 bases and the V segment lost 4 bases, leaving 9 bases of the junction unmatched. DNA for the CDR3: TGTGCCAGCAGCTCCCGGAGGGAGGGGAGCTACGAGCAGTACTTC. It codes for CASSSRREGSYEQYF.

The CDR3: CASSLWAGGGNEQYV. The CDR3 DNA reads as TGTGCCAGCAGCTTATGGGCAGGGGGAGGTAACGAGCAGTACGTC. This sequence joins TRBV7-2 and TRBJ2-7; a weak D match, TRBD1 (7 bases). CDR3 length: 15 residues. CDR1 SGHTA and CDR2 FQGNSA come from the germline V gene. V was trimmed by 2 bases and J by 5 bases, leaving 16 bases between them.

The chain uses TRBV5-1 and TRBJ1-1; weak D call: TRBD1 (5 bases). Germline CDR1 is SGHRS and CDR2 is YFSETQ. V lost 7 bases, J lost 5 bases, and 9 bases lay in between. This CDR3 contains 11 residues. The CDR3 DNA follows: TGCGCCAGCGTGGGGGGGACTGAAGCTTTCTTT. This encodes CASVGGTEAFF.

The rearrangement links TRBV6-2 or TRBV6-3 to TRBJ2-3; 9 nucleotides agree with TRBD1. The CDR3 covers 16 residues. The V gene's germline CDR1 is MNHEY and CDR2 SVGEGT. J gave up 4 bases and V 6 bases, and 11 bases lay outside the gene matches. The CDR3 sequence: CASSDPGQGGSDTQYF. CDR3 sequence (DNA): TGTGCCAGCAGCGACCCGGGACAGGGAGGATCAGATACGCAGTATTTT.

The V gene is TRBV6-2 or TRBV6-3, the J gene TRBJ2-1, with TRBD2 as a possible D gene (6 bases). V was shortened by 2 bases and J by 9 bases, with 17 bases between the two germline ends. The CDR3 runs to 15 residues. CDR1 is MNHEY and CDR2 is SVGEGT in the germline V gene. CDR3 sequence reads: CASSYPSDFGGEQFF. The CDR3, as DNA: TGTGCCAGCAGTTACCCCTCGGACTTCGGGGGTGAGCAGTTCTTC.

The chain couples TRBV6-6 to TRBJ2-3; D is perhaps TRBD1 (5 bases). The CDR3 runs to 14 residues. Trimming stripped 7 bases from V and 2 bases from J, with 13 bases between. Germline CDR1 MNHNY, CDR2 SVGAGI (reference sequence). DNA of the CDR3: TGTGCCAGCATTTCGGACATTCACACAGATACGCAGTATTTT. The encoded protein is CASISDIHTDTQYF.

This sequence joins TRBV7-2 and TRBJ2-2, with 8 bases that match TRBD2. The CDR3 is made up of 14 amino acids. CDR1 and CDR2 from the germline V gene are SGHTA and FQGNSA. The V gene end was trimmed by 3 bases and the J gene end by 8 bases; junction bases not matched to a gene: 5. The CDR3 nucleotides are TGTGCCAGCAGCTTCGGGACTAGGGGTGGGGAGCTGTTTTTT. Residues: CASSFGTRGGELFF.

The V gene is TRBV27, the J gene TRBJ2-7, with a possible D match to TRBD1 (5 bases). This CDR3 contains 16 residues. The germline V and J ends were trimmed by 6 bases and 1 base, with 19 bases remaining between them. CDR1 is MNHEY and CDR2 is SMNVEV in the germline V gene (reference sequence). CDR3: CASSRRLTATSYEQYF. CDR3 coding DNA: TGTGCCAGCAGCCGCCGGTTGACAGCAACATCCTACGAGCAGTACTTC.

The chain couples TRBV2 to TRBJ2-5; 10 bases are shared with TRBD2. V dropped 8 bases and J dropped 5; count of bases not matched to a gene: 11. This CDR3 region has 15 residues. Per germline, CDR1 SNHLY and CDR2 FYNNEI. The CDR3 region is CASSTGSGGAETQYF. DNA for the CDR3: TGTGCCAGCTCAACAGGCAGCGGGGGGGCGGAGACCCAGTACTTC.

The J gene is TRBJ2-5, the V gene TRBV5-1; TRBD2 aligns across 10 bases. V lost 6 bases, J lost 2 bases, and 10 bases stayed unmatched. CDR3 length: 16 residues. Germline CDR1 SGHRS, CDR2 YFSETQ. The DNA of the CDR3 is TGCGCCAGCACCCTGTCTAGCGGGGGATCACAAGAGACCCAGTACTTC. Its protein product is CASTLSSGGSQETQYF.

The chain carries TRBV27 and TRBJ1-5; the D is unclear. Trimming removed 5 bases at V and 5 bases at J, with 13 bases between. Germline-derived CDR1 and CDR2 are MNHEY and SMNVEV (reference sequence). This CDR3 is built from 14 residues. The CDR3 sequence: CASSPLGGDQPQHF. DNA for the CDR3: TGTGCCAGCAGTCCACTAGGAGGCGATCAGCCCCAGCATTTT.

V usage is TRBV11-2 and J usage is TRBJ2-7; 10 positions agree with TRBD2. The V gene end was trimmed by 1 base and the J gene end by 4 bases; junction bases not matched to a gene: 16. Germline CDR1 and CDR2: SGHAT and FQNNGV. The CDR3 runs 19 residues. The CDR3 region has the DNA TGTGCCAGCAGCTTAGTCAACTGGCGAGCGGGAGGGCCGTCGTACGAGCAGTACTTC. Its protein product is CASSLVNWRAGGPSYEQYF.

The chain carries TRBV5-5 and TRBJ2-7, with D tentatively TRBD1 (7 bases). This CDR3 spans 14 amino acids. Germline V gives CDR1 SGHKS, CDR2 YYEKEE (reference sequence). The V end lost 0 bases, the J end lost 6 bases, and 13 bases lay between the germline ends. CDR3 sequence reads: CASSLAPGGSEQYF. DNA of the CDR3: TGTGCCAGCAGCTTGGCCCCAGGGGGGTCCGAGCAGTACTTC. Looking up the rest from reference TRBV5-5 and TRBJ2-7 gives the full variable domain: DAGVTQSPTHLIKTRGQQVTLRCSPISGHKSVSWYQQVLGQGPQFIFQYYEKEERGRGNFPDRFSARQFPNYSSELNVNALLLGDSALYLCASSLAPGGSEQYFGPGTRLTVT.

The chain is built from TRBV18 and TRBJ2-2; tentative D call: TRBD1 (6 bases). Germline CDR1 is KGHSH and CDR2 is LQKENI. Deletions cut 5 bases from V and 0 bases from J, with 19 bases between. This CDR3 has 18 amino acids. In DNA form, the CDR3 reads TGTGCCAGCTCATCGCGAACTACGGACAGTTCGAACACCGGGGAGCTGTTTTTT. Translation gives CASSSRTTDSSNTGELFF.